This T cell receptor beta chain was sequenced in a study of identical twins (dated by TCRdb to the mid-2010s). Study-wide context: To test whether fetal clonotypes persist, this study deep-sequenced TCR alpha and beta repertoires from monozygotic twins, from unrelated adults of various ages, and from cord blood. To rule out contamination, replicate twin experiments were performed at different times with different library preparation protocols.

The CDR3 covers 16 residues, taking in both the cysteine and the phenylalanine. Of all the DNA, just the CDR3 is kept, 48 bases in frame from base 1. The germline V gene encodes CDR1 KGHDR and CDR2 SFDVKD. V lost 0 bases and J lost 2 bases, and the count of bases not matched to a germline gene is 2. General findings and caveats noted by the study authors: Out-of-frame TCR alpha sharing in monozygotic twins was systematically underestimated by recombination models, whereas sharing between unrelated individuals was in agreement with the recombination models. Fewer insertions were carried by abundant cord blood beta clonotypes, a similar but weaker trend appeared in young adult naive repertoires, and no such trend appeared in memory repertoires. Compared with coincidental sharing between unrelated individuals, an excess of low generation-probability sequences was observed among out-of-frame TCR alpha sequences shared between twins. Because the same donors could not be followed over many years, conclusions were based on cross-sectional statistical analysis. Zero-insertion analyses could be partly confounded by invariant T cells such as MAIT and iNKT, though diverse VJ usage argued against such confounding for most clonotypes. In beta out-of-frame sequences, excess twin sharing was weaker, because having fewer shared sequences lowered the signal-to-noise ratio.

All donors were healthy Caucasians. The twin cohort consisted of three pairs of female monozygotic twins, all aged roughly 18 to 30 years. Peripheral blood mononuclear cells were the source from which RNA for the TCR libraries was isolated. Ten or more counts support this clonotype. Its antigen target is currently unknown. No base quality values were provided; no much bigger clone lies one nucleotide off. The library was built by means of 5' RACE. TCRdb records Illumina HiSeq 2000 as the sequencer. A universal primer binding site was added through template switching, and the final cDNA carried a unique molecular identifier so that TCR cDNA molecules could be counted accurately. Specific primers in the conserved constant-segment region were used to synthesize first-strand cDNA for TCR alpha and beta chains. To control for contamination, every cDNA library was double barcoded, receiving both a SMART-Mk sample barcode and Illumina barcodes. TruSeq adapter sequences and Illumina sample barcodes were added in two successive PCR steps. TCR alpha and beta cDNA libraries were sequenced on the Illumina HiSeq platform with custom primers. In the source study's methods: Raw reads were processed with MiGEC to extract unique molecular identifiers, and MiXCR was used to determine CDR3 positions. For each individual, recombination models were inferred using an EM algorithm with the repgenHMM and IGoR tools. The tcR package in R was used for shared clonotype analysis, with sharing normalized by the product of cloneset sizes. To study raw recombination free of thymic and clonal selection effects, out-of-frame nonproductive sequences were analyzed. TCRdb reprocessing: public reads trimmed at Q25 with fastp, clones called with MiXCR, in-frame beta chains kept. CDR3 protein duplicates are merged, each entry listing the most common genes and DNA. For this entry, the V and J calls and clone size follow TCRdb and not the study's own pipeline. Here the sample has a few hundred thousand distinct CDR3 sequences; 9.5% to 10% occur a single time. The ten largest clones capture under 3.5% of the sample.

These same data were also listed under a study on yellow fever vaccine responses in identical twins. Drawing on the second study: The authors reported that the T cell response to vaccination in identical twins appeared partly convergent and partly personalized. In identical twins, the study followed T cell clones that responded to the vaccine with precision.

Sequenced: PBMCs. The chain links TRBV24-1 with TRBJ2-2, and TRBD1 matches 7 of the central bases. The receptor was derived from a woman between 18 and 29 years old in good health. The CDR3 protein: CATSDLRDSNTGELFF. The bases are TGTGCCACCAGTGATTTGCGGGACAGCAACACCGGGGAGCTGTTTTTT.